This T cell receptor (beta chain) was retrieved from a study of T cells expressing NK-cell markers. Study summary: Just one sequenced donor of eight was HCMV-seronegative, while seven were seropositive.

It was by 5'RACE template switching with UMIs that TCR beta cDNA was made. TCRdb re-called the 5' RACE reads; every CDR3 protein appears as one record, without DNA. Its table records fewer than 300,000 distinct CDR3 sequences. This CDR3 is built from 15 residues. V and J are TRBV12-3 or TRBV12-4 and TRBJ2-7; TCRdb's D call of TRBD1 is untestable without DNA. This TCR was sampled from a woman between 18 and 70 years old in good health. The material sequenced was blood T cells: a sorted CD56 or NKG2C T cell subset, CD4+ or CD8+ T cells, or bulk PBMC T cells (not recorded which). The chain's CDR3 is CASSFPGQGTYEQYF.